This is a list of T cell receptor beta chains from one sample in a study of blood T cell repertoires in COVID-19. Repertoires were generated with immunoSEQ multiplex PCR, while TCRdb's copy carries only in-frame clones and drops some. The sample includes under 250,000 clones, 82% of them seen just once. Sequencing used peripheral blood. These receptors were obtained from a woman between 70 and 85 years old with acute or convalescent COVID-19. Both conserved end residues are part of each CDR3. The order of the fields is V gene, J gene, clone size, D gene, CDR3 DNA, CDR3 protein. The D gene is left open where the match is weak. Size tells how often a clone was seen (once, few, many) or the class of an expanded clone, and some rows leave it out.

TRBV15	TRBJ1-6	-	TRBD1	TGTGCCACCAGCAGCCACGAGACAGGGGGCTCCTCCTTGGGCTCACCCCTCCACTTT	CATSSHETGGSSLGSPLHF
TRBV9	TRBJ2-3	-	-	TGTGCCAGCAGCGTAGGTCCGGGTGATACGCAGTATTTT	CASSVGPGDTQYF
TRBV7-9	TRBJ2-7	-	-	TGTGCCAGCAGGGCTGACTCCTACGAGCAGTACTTC	CASRADSYEQYF
TRBV6-1	TRBJ1-5	-	TRBD1	TGTGCCAGCAGTGAGGGACAGGGAGGCAATCAGCCCCAGCATTTT	CASSEGQGGNQPQHF
TRBV11-2	TRBJ2-3	-	-	TGTGCCAGCAGCCCGGGAGTCACAGATACGCAGTATTTT	CASSPGVTDTQYF
TRBV2	TRBJ1-1	-	-	TGTGCCAGCAGCCCCACAAACACAGGGCAGGCTTTCTTT	CASSPTNTGQAFF
TRBV5-1	TRBJ2-3	-	TRBD2	TGCGCCAGCAGCCCCCGGGGGGATCAGCCAGATACGCAGTATTTT	CASSPRGDQPDTQYF
TRBV5-5	TRBJ2-1	-	TRBD2	TGTGCCAGCAGCCCGGGGGGGCAGGCCTGGAATGAGCAGTTCTTC	CASSPGGQAWNEQFF
TRBV19	TRBJ1-2	few	TRBD1	TGTGCCAGTATATCACGGGACAGCACTAACTATGGCTACACCTTC	CASISRDSTNYGYTF
TRBV19	TRBJ1-4	-	TRBD1	TGTGCCAGTAGCAAAGGAGGACAGGATAATGAAAAACTGTTTTTT	CASSKGGQDNEKLFF
TRBV4-2	TRBJ1-1	-	TRBD1	TGTGCCAGCAGCCAGGGACAGGCAATCATGAACACTGAAGCTTTCTTT	CASSQGQAIMNTEAFF
TRBV28	TRBJ2-2	-	TRBD1	TGTGCCAGCAGCTGGACAGGCCTTTCACGGACCGGGGAGCTGTTTTTT	CASSWTGLSRTGELFF
TRBV11-2	TRBJ1-1	-	TRBD1	TGTGCCAGCAGCCGGACAGGGCGGGATGGCACTGAAGCTTTCTTT	CASSRTGRDGTEAFF
TRBV12-3/TRBV12-4	TRBJ1-1	few	-	TGTGCCAGCAGTTTCGCTGACAGGGAAGCTTTCTTT	CASSFADREAFF
TRBV3-1/TRBV3-2	TRBJ1-2	once	-	TGTGCCAGCAGCCCGCTCCCGGACAGCAGCTATGGCTACACCTTC	CASSPLPDSSYGYTF
TRBV6-5	TRBJ1-5	-	-	TGTGCCAGCAGAGACAGCCAAGGCAATCAGCCCCAGCATTTT	CASRDSQGNQPQHF
TRBV18	TRBJ1-4	-	-	TGTGCCAGCTCACGACAGCTTAATGAAAAACTGTTTTTT	CASSRQLNEKLFF
TRBV19	TRBJ1-1	-	TRBD1	TGTGCCAGTAGCGCGGGACAGGAAGCTTTCTTT	CASSAGQEAFF
TRBV5-1	TRBJ1-4	-	TRBD1	TGCGCCAGCAGCTTGGACCTGGGGACAGGGGGCCGAGAAAAACTGTTTTTT	CASSLDLGTGGREKLFF
TRBV7-8	TRBJ1-5	-	-	TGTGCCAGCAGCTTACACAGCCATAGCAATCAGCCCCAGCATTTT	CASSLHSHSNQPQHF
TRBV19	TRBJ1-4	-	-	TGTGCCAGTAGTATATTGTCGGGACAAGGGCATGAAAAACTGTTTTTT	CASSILSGQGHEKLFF
TRBV5-6	TRBJ1-6	-	-	TGTGCCAGCAGCTTGGTCGGGGAGGGCTCACCCCTCCACTTT	CASSLVGEGSPLHF
TRBV19	TRBJ1-6	-	-	TGTGCCAGTAGTATAAGTCAGGTCGATTCACCCCTCCACTTT	CASSISQVDSPLHF
TRBV5-1	TRBJ2-3	once	-	TGCGCCAGCAGCTTCCCCAGCGGCACTAGCACAGATACGCAGTATTTT	CASSFPSGTSTDTQYF
TRBV30	TRBJ1-1	-	-	TGTGCCTGGATAGGCTGGACATTAACTGAAGCTTTCTTT	CAWIGWTLTEAFF
TRBV6-2/TRBV6-3	TRBJ1-1	-	-	TGTGCCAGCAGTTTATTCGCGTCAGGGCTGAACACTGAAGCTTTCTTT	CASSLFASGLNTEAFF
TRBV24-1	TRBJ2-2	-	TRBD2	TGTGCCACCAGTGATCACCAAATCGGACTAGCGGGGAGGAACACCGGGGAGCTGTTTTTT	CATSDHQIGLAGRNTGELFF
TRBV5-1	TRBJ1-1	-	-	TGCGCCAGCAGCTTGATGAGAGGTGAAGCTTTCTTT	CASSLMRGEAFF
TRBV7-8	TRBJ1-3	-	TRBD1	TGTGCCAGCAGGTCCGGGACAGGGGAGGCTGGAAACACCATATATTTT	CASRSGTGEAGNTIYF